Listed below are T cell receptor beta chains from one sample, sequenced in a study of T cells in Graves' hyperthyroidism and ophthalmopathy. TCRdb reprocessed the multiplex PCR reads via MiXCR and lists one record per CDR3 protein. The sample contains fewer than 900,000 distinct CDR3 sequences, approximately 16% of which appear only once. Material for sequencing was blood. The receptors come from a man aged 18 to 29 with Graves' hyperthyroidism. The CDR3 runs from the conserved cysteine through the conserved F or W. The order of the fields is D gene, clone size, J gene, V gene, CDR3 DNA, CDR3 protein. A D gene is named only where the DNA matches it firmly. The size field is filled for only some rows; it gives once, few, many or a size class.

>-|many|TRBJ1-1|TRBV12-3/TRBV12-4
TGTGCCAGCAGTCCTTACTTGAACACTGAAGCTTTCTTT
CASSPYLNTEAFF
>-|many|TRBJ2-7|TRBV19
TGTGCCACCTCCCCGGTGGGGTACGGCGAGCAGTACTTC
CATSPVGYGEQYF
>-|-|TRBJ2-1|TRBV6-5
TGTGCCAGCGGAACAGGGAATGAGCAGTTCTTC
CASGTGNEQFF
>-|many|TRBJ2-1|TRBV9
TGTGCCAGCAGCGTCGGGGGAACGGGCAATGAGCAGTTCTTC
CASSVGGTGNEQFF
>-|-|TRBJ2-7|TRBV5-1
TGCGCCAGCAGCCCGCTTAAGGACAGTACCACCGAGCAGTACTTC
CASSPLKDSTTEQYF
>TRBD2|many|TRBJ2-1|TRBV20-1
TGCAGTGCGAGCAGCGGGAGCGTCTCCTACAATGAGCAGTTCTTC
CSASSGSVSYNEQFF
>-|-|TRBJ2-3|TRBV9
TGTGCCAGCAGCGTAGCGCCCCGCCCAGATACGCAGTATTTT
CASSVAPRPDTQYF
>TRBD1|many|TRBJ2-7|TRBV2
TGTGCCAGCAGTGAGCGGGACAGGGCAGCCTACGAGCAGTACTTC
CASSERDRAAYEQYF
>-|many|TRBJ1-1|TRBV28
TGTGCCAGCAGTTTACGTCCAAGAGGGGCTTTCTTT
CASSLRPRGAFF
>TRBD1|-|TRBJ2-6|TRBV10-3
TGTGCCATCAGGGACAGGCTTACTGGGGCCAACGCCCTGACTTTC
CAIRDRLTGANALTF
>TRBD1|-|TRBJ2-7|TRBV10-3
TGTGCCATCAGTGAATTAGGCAGGGGGCAGGACGAGCAGTACTTC
CAISELGRGQDEQYF
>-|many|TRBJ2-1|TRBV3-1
TGTGCCAGCAGCCAAGGGCGGAGACCGTACAATGAGCAGTTCTTC
CASSQGRRPYNEQFF
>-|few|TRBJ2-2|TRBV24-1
TGTGCCTCCGGGGCGGGTAACACCGGGGAGCTGTTTTTT
CASGAGNTGELFF
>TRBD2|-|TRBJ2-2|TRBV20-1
TGCAGTGCAACTAGCGGGAGAGGCGCCGGGGAGCTGTTTTTT
CSATSGRGAGELFF
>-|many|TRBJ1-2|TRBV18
TGTGCCAGCTCACCCCCCTCGGGGCTCGGCTATGGCTACACCTTC
CASSPPSGLGYGYTF
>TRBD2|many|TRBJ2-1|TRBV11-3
TGTGCCAGCAGCTTAGCCCTCGGACTAGCGGGAGGCCACAATGAGCAGTTCTTC
CASSLALGLAGGHNEQFF
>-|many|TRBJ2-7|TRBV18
TGTGCCAGCTCACCAGGGAGGTACGAGCAGTACTTC
CASSPGRYEQYF
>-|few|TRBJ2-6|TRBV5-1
TGCGCCAGCAGCTTGGTTACAGGAAACTCTGGGGCCAACGTCCTGACTTTC
CASSLVTGNSGANVLTF
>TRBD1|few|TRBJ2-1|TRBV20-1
TGCAGTGCCAAATACCACCAAGGGGGACAGAGCTCCTACAATGAGCAGTTCTTC
CSAKYHQGGQSSYNEQFF
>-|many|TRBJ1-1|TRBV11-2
TGTGCCAGCAGCTTAGATATAACTCCTTACACTGAAGCTTTCTTT
CASSLDITPYTEAFF